The rows below give T cell receptor beta chains drawn from one sample of a study of tumour-infiltrating T cells in Burkitt lymphoma. Assay used: immunoSEQ multiplex PCR; TCRdb lists only in-frame clones, some missing. In the table there are some 5,000 clones, 24% of which are singletons. Input material: tumor tissue. The receptors here all came from a human donor with diffuse large B-cell lymphoma. Each CDR3 is given with its conserved first and last residue. Fields, in order: CDR3 protein, CDR3 DNA, J gene, clone size, D gene, V gene. A D gene is named only where the DNA matches it firmly. Only some rows state a clone size, as once, few, many or a class for expanded clones.

cdr3_aa: CASSQVTGGPVNIQYF
cdr3_nt: TGCGCCAGCAGCCAAGTAACGGGAGGGCCGGTGAACATTCAGTACTTC
j_call: TRBJ2-4
clone_size: NA
d_call: TRBD2
v_call: TRBV4-1

cdr3_aa: CASSLLGHGNTEAFF
cdr3_nt: TGTGCCAGCAGCCTCCTGGGACATGGGAACACTGAAGCTTTCTTT
j_call: TRBJ1-1
clone_size: NA
d_call: NA
v_call: TRBV9

cdr3_aa: CASSLHLSEQSLYEQYF
cdr3_nt: TGTGCCAGCAGCCTACATCTCTCGGAACAGAGCCTCTACGAGCAGTACTTC
j_call: TRBJ2-7
clone_size: NA
d_call: NA
v_call: TRBV4-2

cdr3_aa: CASSLGGHPTDTQYF
cdr3_nt: TGCGCCAGCAGCTTAGGGGGACACCCCACAGATACGCAGTATTTT
j_call: TRBJ2-3
clone_size: few
d_call: NA
v_call: TRBV5-1

cdr3_aa: CAILERGLQNYGYTF
cdr3_nt: TGTGCCATCCTCGAACGGGGACTACAGAACTATGGCTACACCTTC
j_call: TRBJ1-2
clone_size: few
d_call: NA
v_call: TRBV10-3

cdr3_aa: CASRTLTGEEQTQYF
cdr3_nt: TGTGCCAGCAGGACACTGACAGGGGAAGAACAGACCCAGTACTTC
j_call: TRBJ2-5
clone_size: few
d_call: TRBD1
v_call: TRBV27

cdr3_aa: CASSYWSGWYPTEAFF
cdr3_nt: TGTGCCAGCAGTTATTGGTCTGGGTGGTATCCCACTGAAGCTTTCTTT
j_call: TRBJ1-1
clone_size: few
d_call: NA
v_call: TRBV6-5

cdr3_aa: CASSSGTEPYEQYF
cdr3_nt: TGTGCCAGCAGTTCCGGGACGGAGCCCTACGAGCAGTACTTC
j_call: TRBJ2-7
clone_size: NA
d_call: NA
v_call: TRBV28

cdr3_aa: CASSGDSAQETQYF
cdr3_nt: TGTGCCAGCTCAGGGGACAGTGCCCAAGAGACCCAGTACTTC
j_call: TRBJ2-5
clone_size: few
d_call: TRBD1
v_call: TRBV18

cdr3_aa: CASSQVGLAGENIQYF
cdr3_nt: TGCGCCAGCAGCCAAGTCGGTCTAGCGGGGGAAAACATTCAGTACTTC
j_call: TRBJ2-4
clone_size: few
d_call: TRBD2
v_call: TRBV4-1

cdr3_aa: CASSYRTSGVFTDTQYF
cdr3_nt: TGTGCCAGCAGCTACCGGACTAGCGGGGTCTTCACAGATACGCAGTATTTT
j_call: TRBJ2-3
clone_size: few
d_call: TRBD2
v_call: TRBV7-2

cdr3_aa: CASSTTGTGRETQYF
cdr3_nt: TGTGCCAGTAGTACCACCGGGACAGGGAGGGAGACCCAGTACTTC
j_call: TRBJ2-5
clone_size: NA
d_call: TRBD1
v_call: TRBV19

cdr3_aa: CASSRPSGFQKDEQFF
cdr3_nt: TGTGCCAGCAGTCGGCCTAGCGGTTTCCAAAAGGATGAGCAGTTCTTC
j_call: TRBJ2-1
clone_size: NA
d_call: TRBD2
v_call: TRBV27

cdr3_aa: CASSLVQGTEAFF
cdr3_nt: TGCGCCAGCAGCTTGGTACAGGGGACTGAAGCTTTCTTT
j_call: TRBJ1-1
clone_size: NA
d_call: TRBD1
v_call: TRBV5-1

cdr3_aa: CASSPLTGADTQYF
cdr3_nt: TGTGCCAGCAGCCCTCTAACAGGGGCGGATACGCAGTATTTT
j_call: TRBJ2-3
clone_size: NA
d_call: TRBD1
v_call: TRBV7-3

cdr3_aa: CASSRGAGTYEQYF
cdr3_nt: TGTGCCAGCAGCCGTGGGGCGGGGACCTACGAGCAGTACTTC
j_call: TRBJ2-7
clone_size: few
d_call: NA
v_call: TRBV6-5

cdr3_aa: CATSRDPAGSSYEQYF
cdr3_nt: TGTGCCACCAGCAGAGATCCGGCGGGGAGCTCCTACGAGCAGTACTTC
j_call: TRBJ2-7
clone_size: few
d_call: NA
v_call: TRBV15

cdr3_aa: CAWSVPGQKGYTF
cdr3_nt: TGTGCCTGGAGTGTCCCGGGGCAAAAAGGCTACACCTTC
j_call: TRBJ1-2
clone_size: NA
d_call: NA
v_call: TRBV30

cdr3_aa: CASSVAPGPERNTGELFF
cdr3_nt: TGTGCCAGCAGCGTAGCGCCTGGACCGGAAAGGAACACCGGGGAGCTGTTTTTT
j_call: TRBJ2-2
clone_size: NA
d_call: NA
v_call: TRBV9

cdr3_aa: CASSPQGGQGNYEQYF
cdr3_nt: TGCGCCAGCAGCCCCCAGGGCGGACAGGGGAACTACGAGCAGTACTTC
j_call: TRBJ2-7
clone_size: few
d_call: TRBD1
v_call: TRBV5-1

cdr3_aa: CASRTAGGAGEAFF
cdr3_nt: TGTGCCAGCAGGACAGCAGGGGGCGCGGGGGAAGCTTTCTTT
j_call: TRBJ1-1
clone_size: few
d_call: TRBD1
v_call: TRBV25-1

cdr3_aa: CASSHRAEQFF
cdr3_nt: TGTGCCAGCAGCCACCGAGCCGAGCAGTTCTTC
j_call: TRBJ2-1
clone_size: few
d_call: NA
v_call: TRBV13

cdr3_aa: CASSLDSRHTQYF
cdr3_nt: TGTGCCAGCAGCCTGGACAGCCGGCATACGCAGTATTTT
j_call: TRBJ2-3
clone_size: NA
d_call: NA
v_call: TRBV27

cdr3_aa: CASSYNRDSTIGYTF
cdr3_nt: TGTGCCAGCAGTTACAACCGGGACAGCACTATCGGCTACACCTTC
j_call: TRBJ1-2
clone_size: few
d_call: TRBD1
v_call: TRBV6-5

cdr3_aa: CSVPLQGAGLFF
cdr3_nt: TGCAGCGTGCCCCTACAGGGGGCAGGCCTGTTTTTT
j_call: TRBJ1-4
clone_size: few
d_call: TRBD1
v_call: TRBV29-1

cdr3_aa: CASSLNRGVETQYF
cdr3_nt: TGTGCCAGCAGCCTCAACAGGGGGGTCGAGACCCAGTACTTC
j_call: TRBJ2-5
clone_size: few
d_call: TRBD1
v_call: TRBV7-8

cdr3_aa: CASSFTGGTEAFF
cdr3_nt: TGTGCCAGCAGTTTTACGGGGGGCACTGAAGCTTTCTTT
j_call: TRBJ1-1
clone_size: NA
d_call: NA
v_call: TRBV6-5

cdr3_aa: CASSSWGGRETQYF
cdr3_nt: TGCGCCAGCAGCTCCTGGGGGGGTAGAGAGACCCAGTACTTC
j_call: TRBJ2-5
clone_size: NA
d_call: TRBD2
v_call: TRBV5-1

cdr3_aa: CASRGQVNQPQHF
cdr3_nt: TGTGCCAGCAGGGGACAGGTCAATCAGCCCCAGCATTTT
j_call: TRBJ1-5
clone_size: few
d_call: TRBD1
v_call: TRBV6-5

cdr3_aa: CASSPTAGQGGNTIYF
cdr3_nt: TGTGCCAGCAGCCCTACGGCAGGGCAGGGTGGAAACACCATATATTTT
j_call: TRBJ1-3
clone_size: NA
d_call: NA
v_call: TRBV11-3

cdr3_aa: CASSFGGRPQETQYF
cdr3_nt: TGCGCCAGCAGCTTTGGCGGGAGGCCCCAAGAGACCCAGTACTTC
j_call: TRBJ2-5
clone_size: few
d_call: TRBD2
v_call: TRBV5-1

cdr3_aa: CASNQRLISLYGYTF
cdr3_nt: TGTGCCAGCAACCAAAGACTAATCAGCCTCTATGGCTACACCTTC
j_call: TRBJ1-2
clone_size: few
d_call: NA
v_call: TRBV6-6

cdr3_aa: CASSSSLADTQYF
cdr3_nt: TGCGCCAGCAGCTCCTCTCTTGCAGATACGCAGTATTTT
j_call: TRBJ2-3
clone_size: NA
d_call: NA
v_call: TRBV4-3

cdr3_aa: CASSQGLTNTGELFF
cdr3_nt: TGTGCCAGCAGCCAAGGACTTACGAACACCGGGGAGCTGTTTTTT
j_call: TRBJ2-2
clone_size: few
d_call: NA
v_call: TRBV14

cdr3_aa: CASRTGVSSYEQYF
cdr3_nt: TGCGCCAGCAGGACAGGCGTTAGCTCCTACGAGCAGTACTTC
j_call: TRBJ2-7
clone_size: medium-sized
d_call: NA
v_call: TRBV23-1

cdr3_aa: CAIRGFGGATDTQYF
cdr3_nt: TGTGCCATCAGGGGGTTCGGGGGGGCCACAGATACGCAGTATTTT
j_call: TRBJ2-3
clone_size: NA
d_call: TRBD2
v_call: TRBV10-3

cdr3_aa: CASSMATAQHF
cdr3_nt: TGTGCCAGTAGTATGGCTACTGCCCAGCATTTT
j_call: TRBJ1-5
clone_size: NA
d_call: NA
v_call: TRBV19

cdr3_aa: CASSQDLGLAGGDTQYF
cdr3_nt: TGCGCCAGCAGCCAAGATCTGGGACTAGCGGGAGGAGATACGCAGTATTTT
j_call: TRBJ2-3
clone_size: few
d_call: TRBD2
v_call: TRBV4-3

cdr3_aa: CASRTSDRHSEQYF
cdr3_nt: TGTGCCAGCAGAACCTCGGACCGACACTCCGAGCAGTACTTC
j_call: TRBJ2-7
clone_size: few
d_call: NA
v_call: TRBV6-5

cdr3_aa: CSVPVGGGAFF
cdr3_nt: TGCAGCGTTCCTGTGGGTGGTGGAGCTTTCTTT
j_call: TRBJ1-1
clone_size: NA
d_call: NA
v_call: TRBV29-1

cdr3_aa: CASSSTGWYEQYF
cdr3_nt: TGCGCCAGCAGCTCTACAGGGTGGTACGAGCAGTACTTC
j_call: TRBJ2-7
clone_size: NA
d_call: NA
v_call: TRBV5-1

cdr3_aa: CASSPTGTGNTGELFF
cdr3_nt: TGCGCCAGCAGCCCGACCGGGACAGGGAACACCGGGGAGCTGTTTTTT
j_call: TRBJ2-2
clone_size: NA
d_call: TRBD1
v_call: TRBV4-1

cdr3_aa: CASRGTSGITDTQYF
cdr3_nt: TGTGCCAGCCGTGGGACTAGCGGGATCACAGATACGCAGTATTTT
j_call: TRBJ2-3
clone_size: medium-sized
d_call: TRBD2
v_call: TRBV2

cdr3_aa: CASSLAGSTDTQYF
cdr3_nt: TGTGCCAGCTCCCTGGCGGGAAGCACAGATACGCAGTATTTT
j_call: TRBJ2-3
clone_size: NA
d_call: NA
v_call: TRBV25-1

cdr3_aa: CASNGQGYEQYF
cdr3_nt: TGTGCCAGCAACGGACAGGGCTACGAGCAGTACTTC
j_call: TRBJ2-7
clone_size: few
d_call: TRBD1
v_call: TRBV25-1

cdr3_aa: CASSQAGLSSYEQYF
cdr3_nt: TGTGCCAGCAGCCAAGCGGGACTGAGCTCCTACGAGCAGTACTTC
j_call: TRBJ2-7
clone_size: few
d_call: NA
v_call: TRBV4-2

cdr3_aa: CASGLAPSSHIRAPWNTGELFF
cdr3_nt: TGTGCTAGTGGTTTGGCCCCCTCATCTCATATCCGGGCGCCGTGGAACACCGGGGAGCTGTTTTTT
j_call: TRBJ2-2
clone_size: NA
d_call: NA
v_call: TRBV12-5